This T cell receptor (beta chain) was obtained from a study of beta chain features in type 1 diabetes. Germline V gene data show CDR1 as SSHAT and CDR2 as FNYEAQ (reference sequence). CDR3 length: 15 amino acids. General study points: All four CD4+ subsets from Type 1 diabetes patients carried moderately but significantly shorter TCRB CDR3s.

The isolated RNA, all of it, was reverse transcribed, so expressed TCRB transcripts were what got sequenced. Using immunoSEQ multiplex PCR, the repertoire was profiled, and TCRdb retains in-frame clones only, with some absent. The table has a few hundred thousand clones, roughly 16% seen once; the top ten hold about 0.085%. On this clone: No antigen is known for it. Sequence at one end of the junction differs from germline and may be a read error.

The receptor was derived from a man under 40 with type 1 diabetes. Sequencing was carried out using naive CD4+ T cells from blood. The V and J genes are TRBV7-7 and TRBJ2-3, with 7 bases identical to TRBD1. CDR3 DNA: TGTGCTAGCAGCTTAGGTGGGACAGTAGCAGATACGCAGTATTTT. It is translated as CASSLGGTVADTQYF.